This T cell receptor (beta chain) was recovered during a study of beta chain features in type 1 diabetes. This clone was picked up one time. The isolated RNA, all of it, was reverse transcribed, so expressed TCRB transcripts were what got sequenced. TCRdb's copy holds only in-frame clones and misses some; the assay was immunoSEQ multiplex PCR. Among under 95,000 clones listed, around a third were seen once. In germline, CDR1 is SGHTA, CDR2 FQGNSA. V lost 1 base to trimming and J lost 2 bases, with 11 bases between them. The CDR3 has 15 residues. V gene TRBV7-2 combines with J gene TRBJ2-5; D possibly corresponds to TRBD1 (6 bases). Sequenced: stem cell memory CD4+ T cells from blood. The clonotype was recovered from a young woman in good health. The CDR3 bases are TGTGCCAGCAGCTTAGTAGGGGGAAGACAAGAGACCCAGTACTTC. Protein: CASSLVGGRQETQYF. The whole variable domain, filled in from reference TRBV7-2 and TRBJ2-5, reads GAGVSQSPSNKVTEKGKDVELRCDPISGHTALYWYRQSLGQGLEFLIYFQGNSAPDKSGLPSDRFSAERTGGSVSTLTIQRTQQEDSAVYLCASSLVGGRQETQYFGPGTRLLVL.